This paragraph reports one T cell receptor (beta chain). Its antigen is currently not known. The record has no base qualities; no much larger clone is one base away. This sample is drawn from a study of technical replicates of blood from a few donors (dated by TCRdb to about 2017). Receptor amplification or capture employed the immunoSEQ multiplex PCR assay. TCRdb took over this immuneACCESS table, retaining in-frame rearrangements with V and J assigned. Such tables are incomplete; in checked studies, under half of the missing clones stem from an unresolved V gene, and the remainder is unexplained. Present in this sample are approximately 75,000 clones, approximately 97% of which were seen just once. The ten largest clonotypes hold more than 0.15% of the sample. The junction shows trimming of 1 base on V and 10 bases on J, plus 8 bases between the germline ends. There are 12 amino acids in the CDR3, from cysteine to phenylalanine inclusive. Only the CDR3 part of the read is kept: 36 bases, read in frame from the first base. CDR1 LGHNA and CDR2 YNFKEQ were looked up in the germline V gene.

The V gene is TRBV4-2 and the J gene is TRBJ2-1; no D gene call is confident. The specimen sequenced was T cells isolated from PBMCs. This clonotype originated in a human donor in good health. The DNA reads as follows: TGTGCCAGCAGCCAAGGGGCTGGGGAGCAGTTCTTC. Protein translation: CASSQGAGEQFF.